The clone carrying this T cell receptor beta chain has only a few counts. TCRdb passed the RT-PCR reads through MiXCR, listing each CDR3 protein once. Here the sample spans more than 600,000 distinct CDR3 sequences, around 14% being singletons. Per germline, CDR1 GTSNPN and CDR2 SVGIG (reference sequence). V was pared by 4 bases and J by 1 base, with 6 bases of the junction left unmatched. This CDR3 is 14 amino acids long. Material: memory CD4+ T cells from blood. The chain has TRBV30 and TRBJ2-5; 7 positions agree with TRBD1. The clonotype was recovered from a female donor in good health, serving as a healthy control. The CDR3 loop reads CAWTTGLLQETQYF. The CDR3 coding sequence is TGTGCCTGGACGACAGGGCTGCTCCAAGAGACCCAGTACTTC.